This TCR beta chain was identified during a study of patients and donors after allogeneic stem cell transplantation. TCRdb reprocessed the RT-PCR reads with MiXCR, giving one entry per CDR3 protein. The sample carries some 880,000 distinct CDR3 sequences, roughly 18% recorded once. V was clipped by 3 bases and J by 1 base; unmatched bases: 8. This CDR3 has 16 residues. Germline V gene lookup returns CDR1 SGHKS and CDR2 YYEKEE (reference sequence). This chain connects TRBV5-5 to TRBJ2-5; TRBD1 agrees at 8 bases. Sequencing was performed on blood, either unsorted or a sorted T cell fraction (not recorded which). The source is a human donor who was either an allogeneic HSCT recipient or a stem cell or donor lymphocyte infusion donor (not recorded which). It is not recorded whose cells these are; they may come from a transplant donor. DNA of the CDR3: TGTGCCAGCAGCTCGGGGAACAGGGGGATCCAAGAGACCCAGTACTTC. It codes for CASSSGNRGIQETQYF.